The present T cell receptor (beta chain) was sequenced within a study of Graves' ophthalmopathy and Graves' hyperthyroidism. Study details: Before any treatment was given, at initial diagnosis, peripheral blood was collected.

This clonotype has a count of ten or more. Amplification of the TCR beta CDR3 regions used RNA transcripts (as template). HTBI primers primed a first-round RT-PCR, and a second-round multiplex PCR followed. Via MiXCR, TCRdb re-called the multiplex PCR reads, giving one row per CDR3 protein. Of about half a million distinct CDR3 sequences listed, roughly an eighth are singletons. Moderate-to-severe activity, CAS at least 3, NOSPECS at least 4 and duration under 3 months characterized donors with ophthalmopathy. The diagnosis was founded upon clinical symptoms, serum thyroxine, TRAb, thyroid ultrasound and orbital computed tomography. The CDR3 consists of 16 residues. Between the trimmed V and J ends, which lost 6 bases and 5 bases, there was a span of 17 bases. From germline, CDR1 is MNHEY and CDR2 SMNVEV (reference sequence).

The chain joins TRBV27 to TRBJ1-6; a possible D gene is TRBD1 (5 bases). Source material: blood. The sequence derives from a woman between 25 and 40 years old with Graves' ophthalmopathy. The CDR3 DNA is TGTGCCAGCAGCTACCAGGGTTTTGGGGATAATTCACCCCTCCACTTT. Translated: CASSYQGFGDNSPLHF.